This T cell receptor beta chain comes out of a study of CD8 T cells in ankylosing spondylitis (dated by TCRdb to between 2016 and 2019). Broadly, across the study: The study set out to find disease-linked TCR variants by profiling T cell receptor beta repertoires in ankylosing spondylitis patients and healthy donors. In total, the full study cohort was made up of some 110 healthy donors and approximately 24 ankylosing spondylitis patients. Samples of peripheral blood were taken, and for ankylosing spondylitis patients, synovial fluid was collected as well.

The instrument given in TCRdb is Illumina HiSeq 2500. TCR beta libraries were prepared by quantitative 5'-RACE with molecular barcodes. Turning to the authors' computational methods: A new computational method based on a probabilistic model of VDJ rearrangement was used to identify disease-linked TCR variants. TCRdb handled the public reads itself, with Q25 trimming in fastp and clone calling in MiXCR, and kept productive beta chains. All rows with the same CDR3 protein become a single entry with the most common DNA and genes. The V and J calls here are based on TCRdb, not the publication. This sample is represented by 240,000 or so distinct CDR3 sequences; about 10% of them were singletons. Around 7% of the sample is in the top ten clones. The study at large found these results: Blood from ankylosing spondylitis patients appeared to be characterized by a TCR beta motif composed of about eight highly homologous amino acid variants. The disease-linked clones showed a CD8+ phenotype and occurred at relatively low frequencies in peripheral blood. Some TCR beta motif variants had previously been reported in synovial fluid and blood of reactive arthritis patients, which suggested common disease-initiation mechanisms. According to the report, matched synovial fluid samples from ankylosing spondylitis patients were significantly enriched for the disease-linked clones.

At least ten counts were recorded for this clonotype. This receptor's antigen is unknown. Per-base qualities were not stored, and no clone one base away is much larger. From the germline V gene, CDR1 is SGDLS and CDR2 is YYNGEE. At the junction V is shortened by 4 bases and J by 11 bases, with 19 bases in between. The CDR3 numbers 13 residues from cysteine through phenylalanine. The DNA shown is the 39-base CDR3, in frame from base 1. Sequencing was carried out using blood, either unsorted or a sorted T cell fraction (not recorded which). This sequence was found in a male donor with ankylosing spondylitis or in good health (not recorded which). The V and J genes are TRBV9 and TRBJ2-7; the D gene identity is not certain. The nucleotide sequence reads TGTGCCAGCAGCCCTAGAAGGATTCCTTTGGAGTACTTC. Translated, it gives CASSPRRIPLEYF.